A single sample gave rise to the 4 T cell receptor beta chains below, sequenced in a study of blood T cell repertoires in COVID-19. Profiled with immunoSEQ multiplex PCR; TCRdb holds only in-frame clones, not every one. The sample records under 85,000 clones, roughly 83% being singletons. Sequences were obtained from peripheral blood. The receptors here all came from a man aged 30 to 45 with COVID-19, enrolled during active disease.

The CDR3, as DNA: TGTGCCAGCAGCCAAGACCTGCAGGGGGCAATCTATGGCTACACCTTC. This encodes CASSQDLQGAIYGYTF. This chain connects TRBV4-2 to TRBJ1-2; TRBD1 matches 8 bases. This CDR3 is built from 16 residues. V trimming: 0 bases; J trimming: 4 bases; junction bases outside the gene matches: 7. Looked up from germline, CDR1 is LGHNA and CDR2 is YNFKEQ.

The chain employs TRBV28 and TRBJ1-2, with TRBD1 identical over 9 bases. The CDR3 covers 16 residues. Germline V gives CDR1 MDHEN, CDR2 SYDVKM. V gave up 6 bases and J gave up 3 bases; unmatched junction bases: 11. Here the CDR3 reads CASRRQGGSYDYGYTF. CDR3 DNA: TGTGCCAGCAGGAGACAGGGGGGTTCTTACGACTATGGCTACACCTTC.

The V and J genes are TRBV28 and TRBJ1-1; D not resolved. Germline CDR1 is MDHEN and CDR2 is SYDVKM. This CDR3 is 13 amino acids long. Trimming removed 1 base from V and 3 bases from J, with 6 bases in between. In DNA, the CDR3 is TGTGCCAGCAGTTTATCCTCGGACACTGAAGCTTTCTTT. Translation: CASSLSSDTEAFF.

This clone appeared a few times. The chain combines TRBV7-9 with TRBJ1-2, with D possibly being TRBD1 (6 bases). The CDR3 totals 15 residues. Germline V lookup: CDR1 SEHNR, CDR2 FQNEAQ (reference sequence). V was clipped by 1 base and J by 8 bases, with 17 bases between them. The CDR3 loop reads CASSLVGGALRGYTF. Here the CDR3 DNA reads TGTGCCAGCAGCTTAGTTGGGGGGGCGCTTCGAGGCTACACCTTC.